Listed below are T cell receptor beta chains from one sample, sequenced in a study of spatial heterogeneity in lung cancer. From the 5' RACE reads, TCRdb called clonotypes with MiXCR, one entry per CDR3 protein. The table records 5,500 to 8,000 distinct CDR3 sequences, roughly 5% of them present only once. The sequenced sample was normal lung tissue next to the tumor, obtained at surgery. Receptors originate from a female donor with early-stage non-small cell lung cancer. The conserved cysteine and the conserved F or W are not part of the CDR3 here.

>TRBV25-1|TRBJ2-7
ASSDGGYEQY
>TRBV2|TRBJ2-7
ASSLTGTSGITSYEQY
>TRBV6-1|TRBJ1-5
ASTPGWLGQPQH
>TRBV12-3/TRBV12-4|TRBJ1-4
ASRPRQGVAEKLF
>TRBV6-1|TRBJ1-5
ASSEDRVSNQPQH
>TRBV24-1|TRBJ2-1
ATSRSGSGSSYNEQF
>TRBV11-2|TRBJ2-3
ASSLGTGPDTQY
>TRBV28|TRBJ1-4
ASRNGQQEKLF
>TRBV12-3/TRBV12-4|TRBJ2-3
ASSLDRGTDTQY
>TRBV4-2|TRBJ2-7
ASSPLAGDGYEQY
>TRBV20-1|TRBJ2-1
SARWDGGDEQF
>TRBV18|TRBJ2-3
ASSPPRSGRNHNTQY
>TRBV10-3|TRBJ1-5
AISDSNQPQH
>TRBV7-2|TRBJ2-6
ASSLARGLNSGANVLT
>TRBV6-5|TRBJ1-1
ASSYGGRFTEAF
>TRBV28|TRBJ2-3
ASSLNPTKTDTQY
>TRBV11-2|TRBJ2-1
ASSLVTINEQF
>TRBV7-8|TRBJ2-5
ASSLSWTSGDIKRLTQY
>TRBV29-1|TRBJ1-2
SVEGGDGYT
>TRBV20-1|TRBJ2-2
SAADRGQTGELF
>TRBV7-7|TRBJ2-2
ASSPHSPTSVGGGELF
>TRBV28|TRBJ1-2
ASSATGTGGAYT
>TRBV10-3|TRBJ1-6
AIRGTGDNSPLH
>TRBV6-6|TRBJ1-5
ASNREGDQPQH
>TRBV5-4|TRBJ2-5
ASRYDSGRAVETQY
>TRBV5-5|TRBJ2-2
ASSLSPGYTGELF
>TRBV7-3|TRBJ2-3
ASSPPGTDTQY
>TRBV7-9|TRBJ2-1
ASSLPGSSSYNEQF
>TRBV20-1|TRBJ2-7
SARGTGRSYEQY
>TRBV3-1|TRBJ2-1
ASSLGLAGVNEQF
>TRBV11-2|TRBJ2-4
ASSLWAKNIQY
>TRBV7-9|TRBJ2-7
ASSLGELGSYEQY
>TRBV9|TRBJ2-5
ASSVEGLDQETQY